The clone carrying this T cell receptor (beta chain) was observed a handful of times. Its antigen is undetermined. The repertoire was sequenced with immunoSEQ multiplex PCR; TCRdb's copy has only in-frame clones and lacks some. The table has about 15,000 clones, less than 90% seen once. This CDR3 is 16 amino acids long. V lost 8 bases to trimming and J lost 5 bases; unmatched junction nucleotides: 15. CDR1 is SNHLY, CDR2 FYNNEI, per germline. This specimen belongs to a study of T cells in narcolepsy. Study results and limitations: Comparing one patient's CSF and blood CD4+ clonotypes highlighted HCRT- and TRIB2-specific autoreactive clonotypes. In some patient and control memory CD4+ samples, autoreactive clones were absent. Reportedly, autoreactive clonotypes were serially detected in patients' blood but not controls'.

The source material was memory (CD45RA-) CD4+ T cells from blood. This receptor was obtained from a human donor in good health. The chain has TRBV2 and TRBJ2-7, with 10 bases matching TRBD1. The CDR3 DNA reads as TGTGCCAGCTCCCCGGGACAGGGGATAGTGGCTCACGAGCAGTACTTC. The encoded protein is CASSPGQGIVAHEQYF. Full variable domain (remainder filled in from reference TRBV2 and TRBJ2-7): EPEVTQTPSHQVTQMGQEVILRCVPISNHLYFYWYRQILGQKVEFLVSFYNNEISEKSEIFDDQFSVERPDGSNFTLKIRSTKLEDSAMYFCASSPGQGIVAHEQYFGPGTRLTVT.